The 30 T cell receptor beta chains given below trace back to one sample, sequenced in a study of shared clonotypes between healthy human individuals. Sequencing used immunoSEQ multiplex PCR; TCRdb keeps in-frame clones, though not all of them. Among 1,400,000 or so clones listed, just under 99% were seen once. Specimen: naive CD4+ T cells sorted from blood. The subset is: CD45RA+ positively selected. These receptors originate from a young man in good health.

This chain links TRBV28 with TRBJ2-4; 12 nucleotides agree with TRBD1. Trimming at V came to 4 bases and at J to 6 bases, leaving 7 bases not matched to a gene. The CDR3 has 16 amino acids. Looked up from germline, CDR1 is MDHEN and CDR2 is SYDVKM. Here the CDR3 DNA reads TGTGCCAGCAGTTCCGGGACAGGGGGCTGGGGAAACATTCAGTACTTC. Translated, it gives CASSSGTGGWGNIQYF.

V usage is TRBV5-1 and J usage is TRBJ2-7, with no clear D. Trimming removed 0 bases at V and 4 bases at J, with 14 bases between. Germline-derived CDR1 and CDR2 are SGHRS and YFSETQ. The CDR3 is made up of 15 amino acids. The DNA of the CDR3 is TGCGCCAGCAGCTTGGCCGGCCTGGGCAGTTACGAGCAGTACTTC. Its translation: CASSLAGLGSYEQYF.

The chain links TRBV27 to TRBJ1-1; D unresolved. Between the trimmed V and J ends, which lost 3 bases and 7 bases, there was a span of 6 bases. This CDR3 has 11 amino acids. The germline V gene has CDR1 MNHEY and CDR2 SMNVEV (reference sequence). The CDR3 region has the DNA TGTGCCAGCAGTTTTGGAGATGAAGCTTTCTTT. Protein product: CASSFGDEAFF.

For this clone: The same CDR3 is also encoded by other DNA sequences in this sample. This chain connects TRBV5-1 to TRBJ2-1; 7 bases agree with TRBD2. The CDR3 runs 15 residues. V was clipped by 0 bases and J by 3 bases; unmatched bases: 3. In germline, CDR1 is SGHRS, CDR2 YFSETQ. Here the CDR3 reads CASSLASSGYNEQFF. The DNA of the CDR3 is TGCGCCAGCAGCTTGGCTTCTAGCGGCTACAATGAGCAGTTCTTC.

J is TRBJ2-1 and V is TRBV27; tentative D call: TRBD1 (5 bases). This CDR3 has 16 amino acids. Germline loops: CDR1 MNHEY, CDR2 SMNVEV (reference sequence). The V end lost 7 bases, the J end lost 5 bases, and 21 bases lay between the germline ends. CDR3 region: CASKRVPGMVDNEQFF. The CDR3 DNA reads TGTGCCAGCAAAAGGGTGCCAGGGATGGTGGACAATGAGCAGTTCTTC.

The V gene is TRBV7-9, the J gene TRBJ1-4; maybe TRBD1 (6 bases). With 7 bases removed from V and 4 bases from J, the gap between germline ends came to 10 bases. From germline, CDR1 is SEHNR and CDR2 FQNEAQ (reference sequence). This CDR3 is 13 amino acids long. CDR3 bases: TGTGCCAGCACACAGGGTGATAATGAAAAACTGTTTTTT. It translates to CASTQGDNEKLFF.

V and J are TRBV4-1 and TRBJ1-5; 8 nucleotides match TRBD1. V was pared by 4 bases and J by 6 bases, with 5 bases of the junction left unmatched. The CDR3 has 14 residues. Germline V gene sequence: CDR1 MGHRA, CDR2 YSYEKL. The DNA for the CDR3 is TGCGCCAGCAGCCGAGGACAGGGAGGTCAGCCCCAGCATTTT. This translates into CASSRGQGGQPQHF.

This sequence joins TRBV2 and TRBJ2-2; a possible D gene is TRBD2 (5 bases). Deletions cut 4 bases from V and 5 bases from J, with 8 bases between. The CDR3 contains 13 residues. Germline lookup yields CDR1 SNHLY and CDR2 FYNNEI. The CDR3 loop is CASSVQRTGELFF. The DNA for the CDR3 is TGTGCCAGCAGTGTACAGCGGACCGGGGAGCTGTTTTTT.

J is TRBJ2-5 and V is TRBV2; TRBD1 aligns across 11 bases. Trimming took 6 bases from V and 5 from J; bases not matched to a gene: 8. The CDR3 sequence is 15 residues long. In germline, CDR1 is SNHLY, CDR2 FYNNEI. This chain's CDR3 is CASRADRGRSETQYF. The CDR3 nucleotides are TGTGCCAGCAGGGCGGACAGGGGGCGGAGTGAGACCCAGTACTTC.

In the case of this clone: This specimen includes other DNA sequences encoding the same CDR3. CDR3 region: CASSQAGEQYF. Written as DNA, the CDR3 is TGCGCCAGCAGCCAGGCTGGCGAGCAGTACTTC. The V gene is TRBV4-1, the J gene TRBJ2-7; no firm D call. There are 11 residues in the CDR3. CDR1 is MGHRA and CDR2 is YSYEKL in the germline V gene. Trimming stripped 3 bases from V and 6 bases from J, with 6 bases between.

This clone was recorded a few times. Distinct nucleotide sequences in the sample also encode this CDR3. The chain uses TRBV14 and TRBJ2-7; D is uncertain. CDR1 SGHDN and CDR2 FVKESK come from the germline V gene. V gave up 3 bases and J gave up 1 base, with 1 base separating them. CDR3 length: 11 residues. Here the CDR3 reads CASSHSYEQYF. CDR3 nucleotide sequence: TGTGCCAGCAGCCATTCCTACGAGCAGTACTTC.

This chain links TRBV6-5 with TRBJ2-2; D is perhaps TRBD1 (5 bases). V lost 6 bases and J lost 9, with 11 bases in between. Germline CDR1 reads MNHEY; CDR2 reads SVGAGI. CDR3 length equals 12 residues. This chain's CDR3 is CASSQGARELFF. The DNA for the CDR3 is TGTGCCAGCAGCCAAGGGGCTCGGGAGCTGTTTTTT.

The chain has TRBV5-1 and TRBJ1-3; no clear D. V lost 4 bases to trimming and J lost 2 bases, with 10 bases between them. The length of the CDR3 is 14 residues. Germline V gene data show CDR1 as SGHRS and CDR2 as YFSETQ. For the CDR3, the DNA is TGCGCCAGCAGCCAAGACATCCCTGGAAACACCATATATTTT. This translates into CASSQDIPGNTIYF.

The chain joins TRBV25-1 to TRBJ2-2; D is unresolved. This CDR3 contains 16 residues. CDR1 and CDR2 (germline): MGHDK, SYGVNS. Trimming cost V 2 bases and J 3 bases, with 13 bases left between them. CDR3 protein: CASSEDSSVDTGELFF. DNA of the CDR3: TGTGCCAGCAGTGAAGATAGCAGCGTCGACACCGGGGAGCTGTTTTTT.

The chain employs TRBV27 and TRBJ1-1; a possible D gene is TRBD1 (6 bases). V shed 6 bases and J shed 7 bases, with 15 bases lying between them. The germline V gene has CDR1 MNHEY and CDR2 SMNVEV (reference sequence). CDR3 size: 13 residues. CDR3 residues: CASSLQGGGEAFF. CDR3 sequence (DNA): TGTGCCAGCAGCCTACAGGGTGGCGGTGAAGCTTTCTTT.

Concerning this clone itself: Other DNA sequences from this sample encode an identical CDR3 as well. The chain couples TRBV2 to TRBJ2-7, with 10 bases identical to TRBD1. The germline CDR1 and CDR2 sequences are SNHLY and FYNNEI. The CDR3 is 14 amino acids. V lost 4 bases, J lost 3 bases, and 3 bases stayed unmatched. The CDR3 is CASSGRDRGYEQYF. The CDR3 DNA sequence: TGTGCCAGCAGTGGCCGGGACAGGGGCTACGAGCAGTACTTC.

Comment on this clone: The sample holds other DNA sequences that translate to the same CDR3. The chain has TRBV9 and TRBJ2-1; TRBD2 agrees at 9 bases. Unmatched junction bases numbered 4, after V lost 5 bases and J lost 1 base. The CDR3 is 15 amino acids. Germline CDR1 reads SGDLS; CDR2 reads YYNGEE. The CDR3, as DNA: TGTGCCAGCAGTGGGCTAGCGGGGTCCTACAATGAGCAGTTCTTC. Amino acids: CASSGLAGSYNEQFF.

The V and J genes are TRBV5-6 and TRBJ2-7; D call uncertain. V gave up 0 bases and J gave up 3 bases, with 7 bases separating them. In germline, CDR1 is SGHDT, CDR2 YYEEEE. The CDR3 contains 13 residues. CDR3 in amino acids: CASSLVRGYEQYF. The DNA for the CDR3 is TGTGCCAGCAGCTTGGTTCGAGGCTACGAGCAGTACTTC.

Regarding this clone: Other nucleotide sequences in the sample specify the same CDR3. The chain uses TRBV5-1 and TRBJ1-5; D is uncertain. The germline V and J ends were trimmed by 0 bases and 3 bases, with 4 bases remaining between them. CDR1 and CDR2 (germline): SGHRS, YFSETQ. The CDR3 length is 13 residues. The CDR3 is CASSLGPNQPQHF. The CDR3 DNA sequence: TGCGCCAGCAGCTTGGGCCCCAATCAGCCCCAGCATTTT.

The genes are TRBV5-4 and TRBJ2-1; either TRBD1 or TRBD2 may supply D (5 bases each). Trimming stripped 4 bases from V and 15 bases from J, with 14 bases between. This CDR3 spans 11 amino acids. The germline V gene encodes CDR1 SGHNT and CDR2 YYREEE (reference sequence). Written as DNA, the CDR3 is TGTGCCAGCAGCGTTGGGGGTTATCCGTTCTTC. Protein sequence: CASSVGGYPFF.

Of note for this clone: Other DNA variants within this sample encode the same CDR3. The chain employs TRBV19 and TRBJ2-1; D unresolved. Looked up from germline, CDR1 is LNHDA and CDR2 is SQIVND (reference sequence). Trimming pared 3 bases from V and 7 bases from J, leaving 4 bases between. The CDR3 totals 11 residues. DNA of the CDR3: TGTGCCAGTAGTATTAGGAATGAGCAGTTCTTC. Translating gives CASSIRNEQFF.

This chain links TRBV7-6 with TRBJ2-7; the D gene is possibly TRBD1 (6 bases). Germline CDR1 reads SGHVS; CDR2 reads FNYEAQ. The CDR3 totals 15 residues. V lost 1 base and J 3 bases, leaving 13 bases between the germline ends. The CDR3 here is CASSLEDRRDYEQYF. The DNA for the CDR3 is TGTGCCAGCAGCTTAGAAGACAGGAGAGACTACGAGCAGTACTTC.

This chain joins TRBV29-1 and TRBJ1-1, with no clear D. Between the trimmed V and J ends, which lost 7 bases and 1 base, there was a span of 10 bases. Germline CDR1 SQVTM, CDR2 ANQGSEA. The CDR3 covers 12 residues. This CDR3 reads CSAAPKNTEAFF. The CDR3 nucleotides are TGCAGCGCCGCTCCGAAGAACACTGAAGCTTTCTTT.

The chain joins TRBV2 to TRBJ2-5; D uncertain. This CDR3 has 13 residues. Germline lookup yields CDR1 SNHLY and CDR2 FYNNEI. V was shortened by 5 bases and J by 5 bases, with 12 bases between the two germline ends. Here the CDR3 DNA reads TGTGCCAGCAGTCAAAGTCCGAGGGAGACCCAGTACTTC. Encoded protein: CASSQSPRETQYF.

The chain uses TRBV27 and TRBJ2-2, with D hard to call. Germline-derived CDR1 and CDR2 are MNHEY and SMNVEV (reference sequence). The CDR3 extends over 15 amino acids. The ends were cut back, 2 bases at V and 3 bases at J, with 10 bases in the middle. CDR3: CASSLRGLYTGELFF. For the CDR3, the DNA is TGTGCCAGCAGTTTACGTGGGCTATACACCGGGGAGCTGTTTTTT.

V is TRBV5-1 and J is TRBJ1-2, with D perhaps TRBD1 (5 bases). Trimming took off 3 bases at V and 6 bases at J, with 18 bases between the two ends. This CDR3 is 15 amino acids long. CDR1 is SGHRS, CDR2 YFSETQ, per germline. CDR3 nucleotides: TGCGCCAGCAGCTCTACAGGAGTCAATGTACATGGCTACACCTTC. Translation gives CASSSTGVNVHGYTF.

DNA for the CDR3: TGTGCCAGCAGGGCTGGGACAGGGGGCAATCAGCCCCAGCATTTT. This gives the protein CASRAGTGGNQPQHF. The gene calls are TRBV2 and TRBJ1-5; 10 bases are shared with TRBD1. The germline CDR1 and CDR2 sequences are SNHLY and FYNNEI. Germline trimming cut 6 bases from V and 2 bases from J; bases unmatched to any gene: 4. CDR3 length: 15 residues.

The chain uses TRBV11-2 and TRBJ2-1; 16 nucleotides line up with TRBD2. Germline V gene data show CDR1 as SGHAT and CDR2 as FQNNGV. This CDR3 has 17 amino acids. The V and J ends lost 6 bases and 7 bases, in that order; junction bases with no gene match: 9. The CDR3: CASSRGLAGGEGNEQFF. CDR3 sequence (DNA): TGTGCCAGCAGTAGGGGACTAGCGGGAGGGGAGGGGAATGAGCAGTTCTTC.

J is TRBJ2-3 and V is TRBV7-9; D is unresolved. Germline V gene sequence: CDR1 SEHNR, CDR2 FQNEAQ (reference sequence). Trimming pared 2 bases from V and 4 bases from J, leaving 7 bases between. The CDR3 is 13 amino acids. CDR3 sequence: CASSLSWSDTQYF. The DNA for the CDR3 is TGTGCCAGCAGCTTATCGTGGTCAGATACGCAGTATTTT.

V usage is TRBV6-5 and J usage is TRBJ1-5; the D gene is possibly TRBD1 (5 bases). The CDR3 is 15 amino acids. The germline V gene has CDR1 MNHEY and CDR2 SVGAGI. The V end was cut by 4 bases, the J end by 4 bases, with 14 bases between. CDR3 sequence (DNA): TGTGCCAGCAGTTCCAGTCACGGGGGTAATCAGCCCCAGCATTTT. It translates to CASSSSHGGNQPQHF.